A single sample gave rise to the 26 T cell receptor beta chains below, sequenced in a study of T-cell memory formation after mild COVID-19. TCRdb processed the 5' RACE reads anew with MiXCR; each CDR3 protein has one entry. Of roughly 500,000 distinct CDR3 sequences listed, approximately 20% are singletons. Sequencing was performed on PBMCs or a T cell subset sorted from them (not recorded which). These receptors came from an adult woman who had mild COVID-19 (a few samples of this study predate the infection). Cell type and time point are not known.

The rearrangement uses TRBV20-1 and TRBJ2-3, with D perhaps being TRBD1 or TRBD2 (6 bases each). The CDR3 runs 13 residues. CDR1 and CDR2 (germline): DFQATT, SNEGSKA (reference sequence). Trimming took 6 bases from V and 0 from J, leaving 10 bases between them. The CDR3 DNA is TGCAGTGCGCCGGGGGCCAGCACAGATACGCAGTATTTT. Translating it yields CSAPGASTDTQYF.

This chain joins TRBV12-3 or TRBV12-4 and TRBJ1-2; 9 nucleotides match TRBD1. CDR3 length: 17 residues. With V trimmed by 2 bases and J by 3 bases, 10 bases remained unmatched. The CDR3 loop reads CASSLHRGRGIYYGYTF. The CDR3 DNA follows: TGTGCCAGCAGTTTACACAGGGGGCGCGGGATTTACTATGGCTACACCTTC.

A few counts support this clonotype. This CDR3 reads CASSLGADPAGPPQYF. The CDR3 region has the DNA TGTGCCAGCAGCTTGGGCGCGGATCCTGCGGGGCCCCCCCAGTACTTC. The chain combines TRBV7-2 with TRBJ2-5; maybe TRBD2 (6 bases). Between the trimmed V and J ends, which lost 3 bases and 9 bases, there was a span of 23 bases. CDR1 is SGHTA, CDR2 FQGNSA, per germline. The CDR3 loop spans 16 amino acids.

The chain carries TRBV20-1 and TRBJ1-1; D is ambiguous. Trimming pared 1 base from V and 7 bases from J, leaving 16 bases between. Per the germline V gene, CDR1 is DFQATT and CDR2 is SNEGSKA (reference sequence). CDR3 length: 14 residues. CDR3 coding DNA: TGCAGTGCTAGAGTCCCCGGCACAGCGAATGAAGCTTTCTTT. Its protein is CSARVPGTANEAFF.

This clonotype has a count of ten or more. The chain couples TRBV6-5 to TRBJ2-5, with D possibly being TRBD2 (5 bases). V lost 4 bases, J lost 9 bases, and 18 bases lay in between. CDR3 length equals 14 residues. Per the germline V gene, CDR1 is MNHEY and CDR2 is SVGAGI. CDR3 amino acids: CASSLSGPKVAQYF. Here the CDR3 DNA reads TGTGCCAGCAGTTTAAGCGGCCCAAAAGTTGCCCAGTACTTC.

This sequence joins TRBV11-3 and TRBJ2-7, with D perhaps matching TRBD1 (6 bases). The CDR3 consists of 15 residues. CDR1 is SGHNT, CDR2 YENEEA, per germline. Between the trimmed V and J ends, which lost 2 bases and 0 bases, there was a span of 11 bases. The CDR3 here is CASSLTGQTSYEQYF. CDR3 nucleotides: TGTGCCAGCAGCTTAACCGGACAGACCTCCTACGAGCAGTACTTC.

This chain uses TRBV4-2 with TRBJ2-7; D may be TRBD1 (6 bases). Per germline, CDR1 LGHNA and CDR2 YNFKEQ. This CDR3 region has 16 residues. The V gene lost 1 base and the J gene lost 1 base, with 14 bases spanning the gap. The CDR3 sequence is CASSQGVARGSYEQYF. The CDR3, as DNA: TGTGCCAGCAGCCAAGGTGTCGCGAGGGGGTCCTACGAGCAGTACTTC.

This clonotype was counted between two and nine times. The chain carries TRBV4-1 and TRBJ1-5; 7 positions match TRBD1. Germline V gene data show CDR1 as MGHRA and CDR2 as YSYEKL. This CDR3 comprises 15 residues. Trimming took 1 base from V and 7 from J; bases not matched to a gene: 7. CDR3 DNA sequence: TGCGCCAGCAGCCAAGTAGACAGGGACGGGCAGCCCCAGCATTTT. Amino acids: CASSQVDRDGQPQHF.

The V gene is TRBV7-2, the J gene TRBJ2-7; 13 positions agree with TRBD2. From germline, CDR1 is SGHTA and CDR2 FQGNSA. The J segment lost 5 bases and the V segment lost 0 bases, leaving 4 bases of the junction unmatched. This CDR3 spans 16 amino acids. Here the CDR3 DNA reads TGTGCCAGCAGCTTAGCCGGACTAGCGGGAGCGGACGAGCAGTACTTC. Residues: CASSLAGLAGADEQYF.

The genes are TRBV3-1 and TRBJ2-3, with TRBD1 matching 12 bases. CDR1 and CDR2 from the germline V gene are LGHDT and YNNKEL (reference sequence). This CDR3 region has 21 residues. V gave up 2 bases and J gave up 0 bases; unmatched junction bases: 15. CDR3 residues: CASSQTAGTGGIPGSTDTQYF. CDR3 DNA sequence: TGTGCCAGCAGCCAAACCGCCGGGACAGGGGGCATCCCGGGGAGCACAGATACGCAGTATTTT.

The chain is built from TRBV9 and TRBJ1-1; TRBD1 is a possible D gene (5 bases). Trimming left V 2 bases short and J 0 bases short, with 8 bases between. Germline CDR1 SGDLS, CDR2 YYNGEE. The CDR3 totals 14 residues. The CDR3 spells CASSVGAMNTEAFF. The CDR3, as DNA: TGTGCCAGCAGCGTTGGGGCCATGAACACTGAAGCTTTCTTT.

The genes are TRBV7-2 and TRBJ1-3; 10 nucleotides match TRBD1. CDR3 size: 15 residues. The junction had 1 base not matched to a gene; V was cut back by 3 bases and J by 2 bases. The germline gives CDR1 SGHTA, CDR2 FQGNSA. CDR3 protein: CASSFGQGAGNTIYF. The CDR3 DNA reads TGTGCCAGCAGCTTTGGACAGGGGGCTGGAAACACCATATATTTT.

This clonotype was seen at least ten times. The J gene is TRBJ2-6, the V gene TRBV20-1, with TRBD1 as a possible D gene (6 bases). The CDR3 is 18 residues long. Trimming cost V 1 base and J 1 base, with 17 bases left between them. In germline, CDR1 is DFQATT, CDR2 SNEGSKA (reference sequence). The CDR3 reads CSARVDRQATSGANVLTF. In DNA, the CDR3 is TGCAGTGCTAGAGTAGATCGACAGGCAACATCTGGGGCCAACGTCCTGACTTTC.

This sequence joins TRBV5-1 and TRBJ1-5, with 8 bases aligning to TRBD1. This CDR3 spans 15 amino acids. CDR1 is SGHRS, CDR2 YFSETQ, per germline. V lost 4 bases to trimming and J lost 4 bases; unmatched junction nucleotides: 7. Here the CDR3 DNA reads TGCGCCAGCAGCCCGGGGACAGGTCCTAATCAGCCCCAGCATTTT. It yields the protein CASSPGTGPNQPQHF.

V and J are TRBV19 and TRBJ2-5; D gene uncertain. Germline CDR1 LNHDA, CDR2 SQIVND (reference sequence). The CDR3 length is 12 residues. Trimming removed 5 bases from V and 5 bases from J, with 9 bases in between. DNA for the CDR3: TGTGCCAGTAGTGCCAGTATGGAGACCCAGTACTTC. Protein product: CASSASMETQYF.

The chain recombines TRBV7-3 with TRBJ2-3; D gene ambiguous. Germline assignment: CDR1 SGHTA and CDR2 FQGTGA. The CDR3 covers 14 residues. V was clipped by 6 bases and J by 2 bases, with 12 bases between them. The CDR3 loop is CASSSEPFTDTQYF. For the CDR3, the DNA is TGTGCCAGCAGTTCGGAACCTTTCACAGATACGCAGTATTTT.

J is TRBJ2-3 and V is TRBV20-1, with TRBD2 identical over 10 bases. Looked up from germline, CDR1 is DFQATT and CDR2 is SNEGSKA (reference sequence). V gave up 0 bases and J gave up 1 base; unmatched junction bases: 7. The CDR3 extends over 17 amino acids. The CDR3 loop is CSARDASGSRGTDTQYF. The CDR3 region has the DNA TGCAGTGCTAGAGATGCTAGCGGGAGTAGGGGCACAGATACGCAGTATTTT.

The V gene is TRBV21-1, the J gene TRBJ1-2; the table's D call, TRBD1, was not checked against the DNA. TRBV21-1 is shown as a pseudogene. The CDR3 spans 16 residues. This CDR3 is CASSKGRHPPNSGYTF. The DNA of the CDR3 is TGTGCCAGCAGCAAAGGGCGGCATCCCCCCAACTCTGGCTACACCTTC.

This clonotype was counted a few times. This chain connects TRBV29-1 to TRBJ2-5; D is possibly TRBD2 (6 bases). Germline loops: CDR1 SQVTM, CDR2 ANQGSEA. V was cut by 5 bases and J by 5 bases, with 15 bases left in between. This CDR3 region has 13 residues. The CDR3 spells CSVTLRRGETQYF. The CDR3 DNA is TGCAGCGTTACCCTTCGCCGGGGGGAGACCCAGTACTTC.

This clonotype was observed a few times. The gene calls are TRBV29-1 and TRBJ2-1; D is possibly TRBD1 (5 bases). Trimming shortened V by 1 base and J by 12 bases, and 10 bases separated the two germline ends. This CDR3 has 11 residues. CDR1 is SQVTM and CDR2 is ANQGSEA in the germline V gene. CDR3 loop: CSVEVAQGQFF. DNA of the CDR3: TGCAGCGTTGAAGTAGCCCAGGGGCAGTTCTTC.

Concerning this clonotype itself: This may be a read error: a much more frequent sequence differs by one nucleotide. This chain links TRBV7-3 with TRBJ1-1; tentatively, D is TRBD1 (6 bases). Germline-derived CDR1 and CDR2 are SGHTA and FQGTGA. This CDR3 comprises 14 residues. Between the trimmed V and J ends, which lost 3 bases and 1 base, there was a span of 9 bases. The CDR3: CASSLTGKNTEAFF. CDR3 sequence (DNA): TGTGCCAGCAGCTTGACAGGAAAGAACACTGAAGCTTTCTTT. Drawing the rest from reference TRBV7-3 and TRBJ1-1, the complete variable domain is GAGVSQTPSNKVTEKGKYVELRCDPISGHTALYWYRQSLGQGPEFLIYFQGTGAADDSGLPNDRFFAVRPEGSVSTLKIQRTERGDSAVYLCASSLTGKNTEAFFGQGTRLTVV.

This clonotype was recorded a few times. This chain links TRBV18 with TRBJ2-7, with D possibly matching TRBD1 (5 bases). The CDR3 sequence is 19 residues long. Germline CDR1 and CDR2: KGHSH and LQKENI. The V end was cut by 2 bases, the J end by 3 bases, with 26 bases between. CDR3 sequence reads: CASSPSSSFTRLGVYEQYF. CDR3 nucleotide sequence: TGTGCCAGCTCACCAAGCTCCTCGTTTACCCGGCTAGGGGTCTACGAGCAGTACTTC.

CDR3 nucleotides: TGCAGTGCTAGCAGGGGTAGCGGGTTCTCCTACGAGCAGTACTTC. Translation gives CSASRGSGFSYEQYF. The chain employs TRBV20-1 and TRBJ2-7, with D possibly TRBD2 on 7 matching bases. This CDR3 contains 15 residues. V lost 3 bases to trimming and J lost 0 bases, with 15 bases between them. Germline values: CDR1 DFQATT, CDR2 SNEGSKA (reference sequence).

Here the CDR3 DNA reads TGTGCCAGCAGCCAAGATGGGGGGGATACGCAGTATTTT. This encodes CASSQDGGDTQYF. This chain joins TRBV4-2 and TRBJ2-3, with a possible D match to TRBD2 (6 bases). CDR1 and CDR2 from the germline V gene are LGHNA and YNFKEQ. This CDR3 region has 13 residues. V was shortened by 0 bases and J by 6 bases, with 7 bases between the two germline ends.

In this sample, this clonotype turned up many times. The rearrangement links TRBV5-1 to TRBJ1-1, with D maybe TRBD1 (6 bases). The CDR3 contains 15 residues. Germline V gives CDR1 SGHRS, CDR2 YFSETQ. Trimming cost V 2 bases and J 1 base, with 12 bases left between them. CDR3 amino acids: CASSFRQDSNTEAFF. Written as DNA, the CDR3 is TGCGCCAGCAGCTTCAGACAGGATTCGAACACTGAAGCTTTCTTT.

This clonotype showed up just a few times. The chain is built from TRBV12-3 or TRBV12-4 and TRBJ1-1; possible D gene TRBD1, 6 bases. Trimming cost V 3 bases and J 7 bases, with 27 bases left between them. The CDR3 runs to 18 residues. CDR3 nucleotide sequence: TGTGCCAGCAGTTTGAGAACCGGGCAATGGCAGGGGCAAGTTGAAGCTTTCTTT. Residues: CASSLRTGQWQGQVEAFF.